This entry describes one TCR beta chain. Antigen: not known. This sample stems from a study of shared clonotypes between healthy human individuals. Study summary: The cohort comprised a couple of women and a few men. Their ages spanned 18 to 49 years. For every donor, three CD4 naive, three CD4 memory, two CD8 naive and one CD8 memory plates were used.

Study-wide points: Incompleteness in sorted-subset sequencing, despite large depth, was shown by rarefaction.

CDR1 and CDR2 from the germline V gene are SGHNT and YYREEE (reference sequence). The V segment lost 3 bases and the J segment 4 bases; nucleotides outside the gene matches: 3. The CDR3 loop spans 13 amino acids. Profiled with immunoSEQ multiplex PCR; TCRdb holds only in-frame clones, not every one. The sample gives about 510,000 clones, 95% to 97% of which show up once; approximately 0.06% is in the top ten. The TCR was taken from a woman aged 25 to 39 in good health. This sequence joins TRBV5-4 and TRBJ1-1; 7 nucleotides align to TRBD1. Sequenced sample: naive CD4+ T cells sorted from blood. Indicated subset: CD45RA+ positively selected. This chain's CDR3 is CASSSQGGTEAFF. CDR3 nucleotide sequence: TGTGCCAGCAGCTCCCAGGGGGGCACTGAAGCTTTCTTT.